This T cell receptor beta chain was recovered during a study of blood T cell repertoires in COVID-19. About the study: T cells, B-cell-depleted T cells, or PBMCs supplied cDNA or gDNA.

Generated by immunoSEQ multiplex PCR, the TCRdb table keeps only in-frame clones and is missing some. The sample includes fewer than 15,000 clones, 80% to 90% of them seen just once. The source of this sequence is a man at least 80 years old with acute or convalescent COVID-19. Sequencing was carried out using peripheral blood.

This CDR3 is CASSIPSAIAKNIQYF. The CDR3 coding sequence is TGTGCCAGTAGTATCCCGAGCGCCATAGCCAAAAACATTCAGTACTTC. The chain uses TRBV19 and TRBJ2-4; D is unresolved. This CDR3 contains 16 residues. CDR1 is LNHDA and CDR2 is SQIVND in the germline V gene (reference sequence). V was pared by 3 bases and J by 0 bases, with 12 bases between.